This passage covers 27 T cell receptor beta chains from one sample sequenced in a study of T-cell reconstitution after alpha-beta-depleted transplantation in children. It was with unique molecular identifiers that the TCRbeta library was prepared. MiXCR, applied by TCRdb to the PCR reads, yields one record per CDR3 protein. The sample has 700,000 to 950,000 distinct CDR3 sequences, 15% to 20% seen once. This specimen was PBMCs, mostly from graft donor cells, taken 360 days after TCRalphabeta/CD19-depleted stem cell transplant. Receptors were obtained from a male patient younger than 18 who had a stem cell transplant for acute lymphoblastic leukemia, so the T cells may come from the graft donor.

The CDR3 loop is CASSQGGWSLRNTEAFF. Here the CDR3 DNA reads TGCGCCAGCAGCCAAGGAGGGTGGAGTCTCCGAAACACTGAAGCTTTCTTT. The V gene is TRBV4-1, the J gene TRBJ1-1; D remains unclear. V dropped 1 base and J dropped 2 bases, with 17 bases sitting between them. The CDR3 loop spans 17 amino acids. The germline gives CDR1 MGHRA, CDR2 YSYEKL.

This clonotype has more than one count but fewer than ten. The chain is built from TRBV4-1 and TRBJ2-7; D is perhaps TRBD2 (5 bases). CDR1 and CDR2 (germline): MGHRA, YSYEKL. Trimming shortened V by 0 bases and J by 0 bases, and 12 bases separated the two germline ends. The length of the CDR3 is 16 residues. DNA for the CDR3: TGCGCCAGCAGCCAAGATATAAGGGAGAGCTCCTACGAGCAGTACTTC. As protein: CASSQDIRESSYEQYF.

At least ten counts were recorded for this clonotype. The rearrangement joins TRBV12-3 or TRBV12-4 to TRBJ1-2; 11 bases map to TRBD1. The CDR3 sequence is 14 residues long. J gave up 8 bases and V 5 bases, and 7 bases lay outside the gene matches. CDR3 in DNA: TGTGCCAGCAGTCTGGACAGGGGGCGATCCGGCTACACCTTC. Its protein product is CASSLDRGRSGYTF.

J is TRBJ2-5 and V is TRBV18; D tentatively reads TRBD1 or TRBD2 (5 bases each). This CDR3 spans 15 amino acids. Germline CDR1 and CDR2: KGHSH and LQKENI. Trimming removed 3 bases from V and 5 bases from J, with 16 bases in between. CDR3 DNA sequence: TGTGCCAGCTCACCGGCGCTGAAGGGACGGGAGACCCAGTACTTC. It yields the protein CASSPALKGRETQYF. Variable domain in full (rest from reference TRBV18 and TRBJ2-5): NAGVMQNPRHLVRRRGQEARLRCSPMKGHSHVYWYRQLPEEGLKFMVYLQKENIIDESGMPKERFSAEFPKEGPSILRIQQVVRGDSAAYFCASSPALKGRETQYFGPGTRLLVL.

The chain links TRBV12-3 or TRBV12-4 to TRBJ2-7; 9 nucleotides agree with TRBD2. The junction had 14 bases not matched to a gene; V was cut back by 2 bases and J by 0 bases. The CDR3 covers 19 residues. CDR3 coding DNA: TGTGCCAGCAGTTTACCCCCGGTGTCTAGCGGGACCACCTCCTACGAGCAGTACTTC. This sequence encodes CASSLPPVSSGTTSYEQYF.

This rearrangement joins TRBV27 to TRBJ2-3; 16 bases are a match to TRBD2. Germline-derived CDR1 and CDR2 are MNHEY and SMNVEV (reference sequence). The CDR3 is made up of 18 amino acids. The V gene end was trimmed by 4 bases and the J gene end by 0 bases; junction bases not matched to a gene: 4. The CDR3 region has the DNA TGTGCCAGCAGTTGGGGACTAGCGGGAGGGCGGAGCACAGATACGCAGTATTTT. Translating it yields CASSWGLAGGRSTDTQYF.

V is TRBV5-1 and J is TRBJ2-6; possible D gene TRBD1, 6 bases. The ends were cut back, 2 bases at V and 8 bases at J, with 8 bases in the middle. Germline loops: CDR1 SGHRS, CDR2 YFSETQ. The CDR3 totals 13 residues. The DNA for the CDR3 is TGCGCCAGCAGCTTACAGGGCCCCAACGTCCTGACTTTC. Encoded protein: CASSLQGPNVLTF.

In this sample, this clonotype turned up many times. V and J are TRBV7-3 and TRBJ2-1, with D perhaps matching TRBD1 (5 bases). V lost 1 base to trimming and J lost 5 bases, with 12 bases between them. This CDR3 is 15 amino acids long. Germline CDR1 is SGHTA and CDR2 is FQGTGA. In nucleotides, the CDR3 is TGTGCCAGCAGCTTAAGTCCAGGGATGCACAATGAGCAGTTCTTC. This sequence encodes CASSLSPGMHNEQFF.

This chain joins TRBV29-1 and TRBJ2-7, with D possibly being TRBD1 (5 bases). V gave up 3 bases and J gave up 2 bases, with 14 bases separating them. CDR1 is SQVTM and CDR2 is ANQGSEA in the germline V gene. The CDR3 spans 14 residues. CDR3: CSVDGAGAAYEQYF. CDR3 coding DNA: TGCAGCGTTGATGGGGCTGGGGCGGCCTACGAGCAGTACTTC.

Only a few counts were recorded for this clonotype. The chain has TRBV5-1 and TRBJ1-2, with D hard to call. Per germline, CDR1 SGHRS and CDR2 YFSETQ. The CDR3 sequence is 17 residues long. V dropped 2 bases and J dropped 4 bases, with 21 bases sitting between them. The CDR3 DNA sequence: TGCGCCAGCAGCTTACGTCCCCTCGACACGTCCCTCTATGGCTACACCTTC. This translates into CASSLRPLDTSLYGYTF. Looking up the rest from reference TRBV5-1 and TRBJ1-2 gives the full variable domain: KAGVTQTPRYLIKTRGQQVTLSCSPISGHRSVSWYQQTPGQGLQFLFEYFSETQRNKGNFPGRFSGRQFSNSRSEMNVSTLELGDSALYLCASSLRPLDTSLYGYTFGSGTRLTVV.

This clonotype was picked up one time. Germline and junction disagree at one end, which may indicate a read error. V gene TRBV10-3 combines with J gene TRBJ2-7, with unresolved D. CDR1 ENHRY and CDR2 SYGVKD come from the germline V gene. CDR3 length: 13 amino acids. CDR3 nucleotides: TGTGCCTCCGCCAGCGAACCCTCCTACGAGCGGTACTTC. It specifies CASASEPSYERYF.

This clonotype came up a few times. This chain uses TRBV2 with TRBJ2-3, with TRBD2 identical over 11 bases. The CDR3 contains 16 residues. The V segment lost 7 bases and the J segment 5 bases; nucleotides outside the gene matches: 11. CDR1 and CDR2 from the germline V gene are SNHLY and FYNNEI. CDR3 nucleotide sequence: TGTGCCAGCACCCGATCTACTAGCGGGAGAGGAGATACGCAGTATTTT. Amino acids: CASTRSTSGRGDTQYF. Looking up the rest from reference TRBV2 and TRBJ2-3 gives the full variable domain: EPEVTQTPSHQVTQMGQEVILRCVPISNHLYFYWYRQILGQKVEFLVSFYNNEISEKSEIFDDQFSVERPDGSNFTLKIRSTKLEDSAMYFCASTRSTSGRGDTQYFGPGTRLTVL.

The chain recombines TRBV2 with TRBJ2-1; 8 nucleotides agree with TRBD1. CDR1 is SNHLY, CDR2 FYNNEI, per germline. J gave up 5 bases and V 1 base, and 4 bases lay outside the gene matches. This CDR3 region has 15 residues. The CDR3 region is CASSEGTGYHNEQFF. CDR3 sequence (DNA): TGTGCCAGCAGTGAAGGGACAGGGTACCACAATGAGCAGTTCTTC.

This clonotype was observed a handful of times. This chain connects TRBV7-3 to TRBJ2-4; D is ambiguous. V lost 5 bases and J 9 bases, leaving 20 bases between the germline ends. Looked up from germline, CDR1 is SGHTA and CDR2 is FQGTGA. The CDR3 totals 15 residues. The CDR3 bases are TGTGCCAGCAGCCCGGTGCCCGGGTCAAAGGGCATTCAGTACTTC. Translation gives CASSPVPGSKGIQYF.

V usage is TRBV24-1 and J usage is TRBJ2-7; 8 nucleotides agree with TRBD2. The V gene's germline CDR1 is KGHDR and CDR2 SFDVKD. This CDR3 region has 16 residues. Trimming removed 1 base from V and 5 bases from J; junction bases left unmatched: 9. The CDR3 reads CATSDFTASGSHEQYF. The CDR3 DNA is TGTGCCACCAGTGATTTTACGGCCAGCGGGAGCCACGAGCAGTACTTC.

The chain recombines TRBV7-9 with TRBJ2-1; perhaps TRBD1 as D (7 bases). CDR1 SEHNR and CDR2 FQNEAQ come from the germline V gene (reference sequence). V was clipped by 8 bases and J by 3 bases, with 14 bases between them. This CDR3 contains 14 residues. CDR3 amino acids: CASRQGGGYNEQFF. The CDR3, as DNA: TGTGCCAGCCGGCAGGGGGGCGGCTACAATGAGCAGTTCTTC.

This chain uses TRBV5-1 with TRBJ1-1; tentative D call: TRBD1 (5 bases). CDR3 length equals 15 residues. Germline CDR1 SGHRS, CDR2 YFSETQ. V lost 3 bases, J lost 0 bases, and 12 bases lay in between. The CDR3 is CASSSGGRMNTEAFF. In DNA, the CDR3 is TGCGCCAGCAGCTCCGGGGGACGCATGAACACTGAAGCTTTCTTT.

In its sample, this clonotype was seen a few times. V and J are TRBV5-1 and TRBJ1-4; no firm D call. The CDR3 runs to 14 residues. Germline CDR1 is SGHRS and CDR2 is YFSETQ. Trimming removed 0 bases from V and 5 bases from J, with 8 bases in between. CDR3 sequence reads: CASSLDKRNEKLFF. The CDR3 DNA reads as TGCGCCAGCAGCTTGGACAAAAGAAATGAAAAACTGTTTTTT.

The chain employs TRBV6-5 and TRBJ2-3; the D is unclear. The CDR3 has 17 residues. Trimming shortened V by 0 bases and J by 2 bases, and 15 bases separated the two germline ends. Germline V lookup: CDR1 MNHEY, CDR2 SVGAGI. CDR3 sequence reads: CASSYSPATIPTDTQYF. For the CDR3, the DNA is TGTGCCAGCAGTTACTCCCCGGCCACCATCCCCACAGATACGCAGTATTTT.

There are many counts of this clonotype. V is TRBV5-1 and J is TRBJ2-3; 7 nucleotides match TRBD1. Germline CDR1 SGHRS, CDR2 YFSETQ. The CDR3 has 16 residues. V lost 0 bases and J lost 6; bases outside the gene matches: 10. The CDR3 loop reads CASSLGGQALGDTQYF. The CDR3 DNA sequence: TGCGCCAGCAGCTTGGGCGGACAGGCACTAGGTGATACGCAGTATTTT.

V usage is TRBV5-4 and J usage is TRBJ2-6, with a tentative D call TRBD2 (6 bases). The CDR3 consists of 15 residues. V gave up 4 bases and J gave up 3 bases, with 11 bases separating them. Germline loops: CDR1 SGHNT, CDR2 YYREEE (reference sequence). The CDR3: CASSPGVLGANVLTF. CDR3 DNA: TGTGCCAGCAGCCCGGGGGTTCTTGGGGCCAACGTCCTGACTTTC. Supplemented by reference TRBV5-4 and TRBJ2-6, the full variable domain reads ETGVTQSPTHLIKTRGQQVTLRCSSQSGHNTVSWYQQALGQGPQFIFQYYREEENGRGNFPPRFSGLQFPNYSSELNVNALELDDSALYLCASSPGVLGANVLTFGAGSRLTVL.

This sequence joins TRBV15 and TRBJ1-2; D might be TRBD1 (6 bases). V was clipped by 1 base and J by 3 bases, with 12 bases between them. Germline V gene sequence: CDR1 LNHNV, CDR2 YYDKDF (reference sequence). The CDR3 consists of 15 residues. CDR3 loop: CATSRGRGAHYGYTF. CDR3 nucleotides: TGTGCCACCAGCAGAGGTCGGGGGGCGCACTATGGCTACACCTTC.

This clonotype was observed many times. The chain recombines TRBV4-1 with TRBJ2-7; a possible D gene is TRBD1 (7 bases). The germline CDR1 and CDR2 sequences are MGHRA and YSYEKL. V lost 4 bases and J 0 bases, leaving 10 bases between the germline ends. CDR3 length: 14 residues. Here the CDR3 reads CASSPQGGSYEQYF. CDR3 sequence (DNA): TGCGCCAGCAGCCCTCAGGGGGGCTCCTACGAGCAGTACTTC.

CDR3 loop: CASSQTGTGATGELFF. The CDR3 DNA reads TGTGCCAGCTCCCAAACTGGGACAGGAGCCACCGGGGAGCTGTTTTTT. The chain joins TRBV18 to TRBJ2-2, with 8 bases identical to TRBD1. J was trimmed by 4 bases and V by 6 bases; bases with no gene match: 10. Germline V lookup: CDR1 KGHSH, CDR2 LQKENI. The CDR3 spans 16 residues.

The sample holds a few counts of this clonotype. The rearrangement joins TRBV21-1 to TRBJ1-5; the table's D gene call, TRBD1, was not cross checked with the DNA. TRBV21-1 is flagged as a pseudogene. There are 16 residues in the CDR3. CDR3 region: CASSVRIPGRNQPQHF. CDR3 bases: TGTGCCAGCAGCGTCCGTATACCAGGGAGAAATCAGCCCCAGCATTTT.

This clonotype was counted many times. The chain recombines TRBV4-1 with TRBJ2-5; no definite D call. The CDR3 is 12 amino acids. Deletions cut 8 bases from V and 4 bases from J, with 11 bases between. Germline CDR1 reads MGHRA; CDR2 reads YSYEKL. CDR3 amino acids: CASGAWAETQYF. CDR3 nucleotides: TGCGCCAGCGGAGCTTGGGCAGAGACCCAGTACTTC.

V is TRBV10-3 and J is TRBJ2-7; the D gene is possibly TRBD1 (6 bases). Trimming shortened V by 2 bases and J by 3 bases, and 8 bases separated the two germline ends. The CDR3 spans 13 residues. The germline CDR1 and CDR2 sequences are ENHRY and SYGVKD. CDR3 coding DNA: TGTGCCATCAGTGAGGGACAGAGCTACGAGCAGTACTTC. Its translation is CAISEGQSYEQYF.